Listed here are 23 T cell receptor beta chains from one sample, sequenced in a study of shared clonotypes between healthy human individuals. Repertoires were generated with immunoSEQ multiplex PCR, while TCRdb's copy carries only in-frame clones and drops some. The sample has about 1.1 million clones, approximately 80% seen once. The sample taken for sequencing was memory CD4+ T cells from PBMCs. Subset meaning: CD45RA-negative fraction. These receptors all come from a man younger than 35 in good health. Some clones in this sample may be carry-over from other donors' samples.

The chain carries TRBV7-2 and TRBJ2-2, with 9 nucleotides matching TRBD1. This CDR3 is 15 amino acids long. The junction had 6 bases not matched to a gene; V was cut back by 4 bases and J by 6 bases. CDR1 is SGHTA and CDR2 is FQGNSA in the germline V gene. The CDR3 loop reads CASSYMGQGPGELFF. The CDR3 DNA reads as TGTGCCAGCAGCTATATGGGACAGGGTCCCGGGGAGCTGTTTTTT. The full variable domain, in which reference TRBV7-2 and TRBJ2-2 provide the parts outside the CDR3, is GAGVSQSPSNKVTEKGKDVELRCDPISGHTALYWYRQSLGQGLEFLIYFQGNSAPDKSGLPSDRFSAERTGGSVSTLTIQRTQQEDSAVYLCASSYMGQGPGELFFGEGSRLTVL.

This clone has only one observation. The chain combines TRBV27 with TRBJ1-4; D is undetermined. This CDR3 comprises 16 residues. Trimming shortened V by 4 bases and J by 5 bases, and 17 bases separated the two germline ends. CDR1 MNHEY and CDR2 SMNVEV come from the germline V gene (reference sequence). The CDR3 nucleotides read TGTGCCAGCAGTTCGCGGCGGAAGGTCGAAAATGAAAAACTGTTTTTT. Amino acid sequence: CASSSRRKVENEKLFF.

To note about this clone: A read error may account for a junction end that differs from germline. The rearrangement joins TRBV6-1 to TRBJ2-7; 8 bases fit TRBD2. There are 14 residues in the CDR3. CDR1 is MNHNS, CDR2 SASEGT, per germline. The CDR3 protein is CASSAEAGDCEKYF. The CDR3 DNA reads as TGTGCCAGCAGTGCAGAAGCGGGAGACTGCGAGAAGTACTTC.

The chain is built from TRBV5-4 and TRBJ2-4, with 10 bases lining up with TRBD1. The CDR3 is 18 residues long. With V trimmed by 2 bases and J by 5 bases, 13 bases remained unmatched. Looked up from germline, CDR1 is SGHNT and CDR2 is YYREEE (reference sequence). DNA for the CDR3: TGTGCCAGCAGCTTCTATAGAGAGAGACAGGGGGCGGAAAACATTCAGTACTTC. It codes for CASSFYRERQGAENIQYF. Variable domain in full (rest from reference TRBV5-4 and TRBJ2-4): ETGVTQSPTHLIKTRGQQVTLRCSSQSGHNTVSWYQQALGQGPQFIFQYYREEENGRGNFPPRFSGLQFPNYSSELNVNALELDDSALYLCASSFYRERQGAENIQYFGAGTRLSVL.

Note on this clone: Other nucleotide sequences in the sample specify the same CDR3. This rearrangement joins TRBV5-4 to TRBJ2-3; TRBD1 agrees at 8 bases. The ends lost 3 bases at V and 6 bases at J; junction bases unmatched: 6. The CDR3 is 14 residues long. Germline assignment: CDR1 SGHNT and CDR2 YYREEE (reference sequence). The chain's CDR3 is CASSSRTGTDTQYF. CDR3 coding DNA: TGTGCCAGCAGCTCTAGGACAGGGACGGATACGCAGTATTTT. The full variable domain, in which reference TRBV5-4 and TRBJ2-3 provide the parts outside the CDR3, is ETGVTQSPTHLIKTRGQQVTLRCSSQSGHNTVSWYQQALGQGPQFIFQYYREEENGRGNFPPRFSGLQFPNYSSELNVNALELDDSALYLCASSSRTGTDTQYFGPGTRLTVL.

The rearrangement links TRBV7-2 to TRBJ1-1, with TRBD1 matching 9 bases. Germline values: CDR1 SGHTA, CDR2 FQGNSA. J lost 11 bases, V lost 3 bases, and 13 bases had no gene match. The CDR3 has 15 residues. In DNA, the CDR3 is TGTGCCAGCAGCTTTTCGTCACAGGGGGCGCAGAGCGCTTTCTTT. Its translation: CASSFSSQGAQSAFF.

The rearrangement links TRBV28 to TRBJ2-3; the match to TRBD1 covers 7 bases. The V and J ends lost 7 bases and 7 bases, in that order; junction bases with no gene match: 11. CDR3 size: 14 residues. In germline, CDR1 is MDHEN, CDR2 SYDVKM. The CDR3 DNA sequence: TGTGCCAGCAAAAACAGGGGTGCGCTTAATACGCAGTATTTT. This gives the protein CASKNRGALNTQYF.

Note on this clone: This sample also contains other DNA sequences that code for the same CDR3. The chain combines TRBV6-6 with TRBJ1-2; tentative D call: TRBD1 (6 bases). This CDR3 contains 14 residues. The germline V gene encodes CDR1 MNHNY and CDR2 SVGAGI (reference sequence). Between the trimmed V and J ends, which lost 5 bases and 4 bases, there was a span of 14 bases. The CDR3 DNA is TGTGCCAGCAGTCCCGGGACAACAACCTATGGCTACACCTTC. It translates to CASSPGTTTYGYTF.

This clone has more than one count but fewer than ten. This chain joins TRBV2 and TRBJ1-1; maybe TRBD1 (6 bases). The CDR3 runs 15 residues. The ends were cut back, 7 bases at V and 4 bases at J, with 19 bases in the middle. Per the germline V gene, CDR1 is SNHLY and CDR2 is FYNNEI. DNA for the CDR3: TGTGCCAGCACTCCCCTGGCAGGGGCGGGCACTGAAGCTTTCTTT. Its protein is CASTPLAGAGTEAFF.

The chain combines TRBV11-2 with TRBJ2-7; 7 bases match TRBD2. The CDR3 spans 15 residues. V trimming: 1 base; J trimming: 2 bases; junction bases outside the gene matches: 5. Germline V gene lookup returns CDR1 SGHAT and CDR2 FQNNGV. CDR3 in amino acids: CASSLVLADTYEQYF. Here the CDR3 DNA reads TGTGCCAGCAGCTTAGTCCTAGCGGATACCTACGAGCAGTACTTC.

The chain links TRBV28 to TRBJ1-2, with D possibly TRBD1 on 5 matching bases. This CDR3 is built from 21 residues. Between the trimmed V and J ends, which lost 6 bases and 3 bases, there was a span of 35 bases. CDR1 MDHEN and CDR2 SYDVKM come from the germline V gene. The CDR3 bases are TGTGCCAGCAGAAAGAGCAGTTCCCCAAGGGGTTTGTTAAGGGGAGACTATGGCTACACCTTC. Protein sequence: CASRKSSSPRGLLRGDYGYTF.

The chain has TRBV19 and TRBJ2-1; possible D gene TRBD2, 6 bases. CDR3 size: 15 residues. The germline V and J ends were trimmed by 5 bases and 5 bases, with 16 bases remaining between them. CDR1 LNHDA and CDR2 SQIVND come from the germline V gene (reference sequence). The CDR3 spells CASSQPGTSNNEQFF. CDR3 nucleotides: TGTGCCAGTAGTCAACCCGGGACTTCAAACAATGAGCAGTTCTTC.

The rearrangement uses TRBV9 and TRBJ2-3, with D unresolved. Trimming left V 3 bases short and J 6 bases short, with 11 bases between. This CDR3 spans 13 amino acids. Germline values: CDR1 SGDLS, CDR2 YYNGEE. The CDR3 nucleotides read TGTGCCAGCAGCGCCCAACCCGCGGATACGCAGTATTTT. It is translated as CASSAQPADTQYF.

The CDR3 sequence: CASTRTHSVLGREKLFF. In DNA, the CDR3 is TGTGCCAGCACCCGGACTCATTCGGTCCTCGGCCGGGAAAAACTGTTTTTT. The gene calls are TRBV27 and TRBJ1-4, with D hard to call. The CDR3 is made up of 17 amino acids. With 7 bases removed from V and 8 bases from J, the gap between germline ends came to 26 bases. The germline V gene has CDR1 MNHEY and CDR2 SMNVEV (reference sequence).

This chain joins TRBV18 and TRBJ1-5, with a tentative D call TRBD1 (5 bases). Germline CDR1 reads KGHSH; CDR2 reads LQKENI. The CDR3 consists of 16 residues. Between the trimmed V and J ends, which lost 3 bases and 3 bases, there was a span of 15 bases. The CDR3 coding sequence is TGTGCCAGCTCACCTTACCGGGACGGTGACAATCAGCCCCAGCATTTT. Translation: CASSPYRDGDNQPQHF. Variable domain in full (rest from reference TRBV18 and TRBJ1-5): NAGVMQNPRHLVRRRGQEARLRCSPMKGHSHVYWYRQLPEEGLKFMVYLQKENIIDESGMPKERFSAEFPKEGPSILRIQQVVRGDSAAYFCASSPYRDGDNQPQHFGDGTRLSIL.

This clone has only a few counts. The CDR3: CASSETSYNEQFF. The CDR3 nucleotides read TGTGCCAGCAGCGAAACTAGCTACAATGAGCAGTTCTTC. The chain has TRBV7-2 and TRBJ2-1; possibly TRBD2 for D (5 bases). CDR3 length: 13 amino acids. Germline CDR1 SGHTA, CDR2 FQGNSA. V shed 5 bases and J shed 3 bases, with 8 bases lying between them.

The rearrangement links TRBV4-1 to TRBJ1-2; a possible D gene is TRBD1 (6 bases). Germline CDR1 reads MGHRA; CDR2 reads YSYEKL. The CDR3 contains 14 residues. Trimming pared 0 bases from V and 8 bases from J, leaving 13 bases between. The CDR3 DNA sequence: TGCGCCAGCAGCCAAGAACAGGGAACGAAAGGCTACACCTTC. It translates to CASSQEQGTKGYTF.

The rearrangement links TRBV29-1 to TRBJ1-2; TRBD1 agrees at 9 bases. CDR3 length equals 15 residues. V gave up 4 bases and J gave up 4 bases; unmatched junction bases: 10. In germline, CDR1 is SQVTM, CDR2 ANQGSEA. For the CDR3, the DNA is TGCAGCGTTGTTGAGGGGACAGGGACTCTCTATGGCTACACCTTC. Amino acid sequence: CSVVEGTGTLYGYTF.

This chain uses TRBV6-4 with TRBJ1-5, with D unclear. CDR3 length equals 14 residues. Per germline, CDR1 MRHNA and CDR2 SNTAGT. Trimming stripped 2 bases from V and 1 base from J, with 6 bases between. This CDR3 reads CASSDRYSNQPQHF. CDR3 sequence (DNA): TGTGCCAGCAGTGACAGGTACAGCAATCAGCCCCAGCATTTT.

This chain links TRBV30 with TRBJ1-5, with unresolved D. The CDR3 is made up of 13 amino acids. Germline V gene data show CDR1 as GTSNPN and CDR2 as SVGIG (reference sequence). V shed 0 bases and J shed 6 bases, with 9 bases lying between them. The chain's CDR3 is CAWSVQSGQPQHF. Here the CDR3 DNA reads TGTGCCTGGAGTGTACAGTCCGGTCAGCCCCAGCATTTT.

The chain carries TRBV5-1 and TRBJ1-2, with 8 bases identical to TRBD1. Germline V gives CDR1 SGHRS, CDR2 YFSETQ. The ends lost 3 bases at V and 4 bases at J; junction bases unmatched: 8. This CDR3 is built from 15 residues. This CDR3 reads CASSSLQGVVYGYTF. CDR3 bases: TGCGCCAGCAGCTCTCTACAGGGGGTTGTCTATGGCTACACCTTC.

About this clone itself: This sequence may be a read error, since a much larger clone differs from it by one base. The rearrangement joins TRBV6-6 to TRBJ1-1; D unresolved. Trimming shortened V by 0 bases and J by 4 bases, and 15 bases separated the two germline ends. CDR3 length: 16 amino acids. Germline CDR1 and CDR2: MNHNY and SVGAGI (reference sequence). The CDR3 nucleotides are TGTGCCAGCAGTTACTCGGGCGGAGGACCGATCACTGAAGCTTTCTTT. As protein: CASSYSGGGPITEAFF.

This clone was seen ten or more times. The chain's CDR3 is CASSARDRVSTGELFF. The CDR3 nucleotides are TGTGCCAGCAGCGCCCGGGACAGGGTTTCGACCGGGGAGCTGTTTTTT. J is TRBJ2-2 and V is TRBV9; TRBD1 aligns across 9 bases. This CDR3 region has 16 residues. Per germline, CDR1 SGDLS and CDR2 YYNGEE. V lost 3 bases and J lost 5; bases outside the gene matches: 8.